This TCR beta chain was identified during a study of blood T cell repertoires in COVID-19. Study background: The origin of the acute and convalescent COVID-19 samples was the United States, Italy and Spain. Nucleic acid was either cDNA or gDNA, and it came from T cells, B-cell-depleted T cells, or PBMCs.

This CDR3 region has 16 residues. V was pared by 0 bases and J by 0 bases, with 9 bases between. Germline V gene lookup returns CDR1 LGHDT and CDR2 YNNKEL (reference sequence). In Cohort 3, a recovered donor had either two negative PCRs, clearance, or symptom resolution. Per the original methods: From reference gene primer amplification, estimates of nucleated cell counts were derived. Profiled with immunoSEQ multiplex PCR; TCRdb holds only in-frame clones, not every one. The V and J calls and clone size come from that table; D and trimming were worked out from the DNA. The sample consists of fewer than 500,000 clones, approximately 89% of them appearing once.

The sequenced sample was PBMCs or T cells enriched from blood (not recorded which). This clonotype was sampled from a man aged 25 to 40 who had recovered from COVID-19. J is TRBJ1-3 and V is TRBV3-1 (or the pseudogene TRBV3-2); D unclear. The CDR3 loop reads CASSQEYHSSGNTIYF. Written as DNA, the CDR3 is TGTGCCAGCAGCCAAGAATATCACAGCTCTGGAAACACCATATATTTT.